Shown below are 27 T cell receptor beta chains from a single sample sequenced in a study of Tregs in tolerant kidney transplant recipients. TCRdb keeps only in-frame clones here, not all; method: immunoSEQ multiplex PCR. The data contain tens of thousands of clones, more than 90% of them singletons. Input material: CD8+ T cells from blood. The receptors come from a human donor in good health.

Here the CDR3 DNA reads TGTGCCAGCACCCTAGGGACAGGGAACTATGGCTACACCTTC. The encoded protein is CASTLGTGNYGYTF. The chain joins TRBV6-5 to TRBJ1-2; 9 bases line up with TRBD1. There are 14 residues in the CDR3. Germline V lookup: CDR1 MNHEY, CDR2 SVGAGI. Trimming removed 7 bases from V and 2 bases from J; junction bases left unmatched: 5.

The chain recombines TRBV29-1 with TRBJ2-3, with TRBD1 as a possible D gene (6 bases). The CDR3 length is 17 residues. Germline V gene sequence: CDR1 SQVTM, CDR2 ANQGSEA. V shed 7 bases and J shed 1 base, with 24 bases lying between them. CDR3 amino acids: CSAPGRQGTFRTDTQYF. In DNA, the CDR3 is TGCAGCGCCCCCGGGCGGCAGGGGACATTTCGCACAGATACGCAGTATTTT.

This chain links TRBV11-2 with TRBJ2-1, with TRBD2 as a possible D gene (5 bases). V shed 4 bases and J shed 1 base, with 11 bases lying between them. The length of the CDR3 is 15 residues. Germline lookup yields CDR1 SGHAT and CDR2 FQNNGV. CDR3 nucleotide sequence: TGTGCCAGCAGCTCCTCGGGGTTTTCCTACAATGAGCAGTTCTTC. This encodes CASSSSGFSYNEQFF.

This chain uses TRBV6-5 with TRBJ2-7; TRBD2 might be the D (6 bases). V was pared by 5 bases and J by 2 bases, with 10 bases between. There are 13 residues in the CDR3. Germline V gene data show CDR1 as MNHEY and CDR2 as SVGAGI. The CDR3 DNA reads TGTGCCAGCAGTCCTGGGGAGGCCTACGAGCAGTACTTC. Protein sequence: CASSPGEAYEQYF.

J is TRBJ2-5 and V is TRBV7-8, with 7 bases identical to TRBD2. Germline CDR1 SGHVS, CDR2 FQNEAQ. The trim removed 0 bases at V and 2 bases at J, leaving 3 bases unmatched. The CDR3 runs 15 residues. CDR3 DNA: TGTGCCAGCAGCTTAGCCAGCGGGGAACAAGAGACCCAGTACTTC. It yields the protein CASSLASGEQETQYF.

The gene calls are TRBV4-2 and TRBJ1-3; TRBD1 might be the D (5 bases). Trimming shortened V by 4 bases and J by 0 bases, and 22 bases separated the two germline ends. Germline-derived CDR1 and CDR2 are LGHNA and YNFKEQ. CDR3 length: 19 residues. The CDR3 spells CASSPAPGLMSFSGNTIYF. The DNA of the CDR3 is TGTGCCAGCAGCCCAGCGCCGGGACTTATGTCTTTCTCTGGAAACACCATATATTTT.

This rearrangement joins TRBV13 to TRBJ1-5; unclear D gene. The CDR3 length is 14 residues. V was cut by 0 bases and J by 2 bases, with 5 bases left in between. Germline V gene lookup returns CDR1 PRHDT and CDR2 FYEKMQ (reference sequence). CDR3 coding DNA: TGTGCCAGCAGCTTAGGGGACGGCAATCAGCCCCAGCATTTT. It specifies CASSLGDGNQPQHF.

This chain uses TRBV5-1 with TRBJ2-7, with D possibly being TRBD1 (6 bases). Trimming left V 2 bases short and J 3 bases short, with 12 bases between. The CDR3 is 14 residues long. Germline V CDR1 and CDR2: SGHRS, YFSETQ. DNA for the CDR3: TGCGCCAGCAGCTTCCGGGACATCAACTACGAGCAGTACTTC. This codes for CASSFRDINYEQYF.

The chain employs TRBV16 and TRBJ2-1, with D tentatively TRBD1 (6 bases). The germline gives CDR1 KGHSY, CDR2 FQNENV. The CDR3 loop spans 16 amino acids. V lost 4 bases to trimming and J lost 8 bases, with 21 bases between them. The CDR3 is CASSPRTTTGKDEQFF. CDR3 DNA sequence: TGTGCCAGCAGCCCACGTACTACCACAGGGAAGGATGAGCAGTTCTTC. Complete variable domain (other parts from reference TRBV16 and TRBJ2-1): GEEVAQTPKHLVRGEGQKAKLYCAPIKGHSYVFWYQQVLKNEFKFLISFQNENVFDETGMPKERFSAKCLPNSPCSLEIQATKLEDSAVYFCASSPRTTTGKDEQFFGPGTRLTVL.

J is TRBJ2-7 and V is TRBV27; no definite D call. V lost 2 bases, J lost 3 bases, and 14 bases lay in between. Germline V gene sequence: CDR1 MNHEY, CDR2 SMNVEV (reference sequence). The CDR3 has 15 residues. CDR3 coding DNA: TGTGCCAGCAGTTTAAGAGGCTCAACTTTCTACGAGCAGTACTTC. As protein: CASSLRGSTFYEQYF.

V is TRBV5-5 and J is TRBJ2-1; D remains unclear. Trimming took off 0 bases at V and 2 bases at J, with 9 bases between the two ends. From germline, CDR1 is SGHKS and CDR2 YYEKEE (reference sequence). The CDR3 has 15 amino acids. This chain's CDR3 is CASSLGRSTYNEQFF. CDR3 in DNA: TGTGCCAGCAGCTTGGGGCGATCAACCTACAATGAGCAGTTCTTC. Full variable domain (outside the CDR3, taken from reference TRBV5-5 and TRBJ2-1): DAGVTQSPTHLIKTRGQQVTLRCSPISGHKSVSWYQQVLGQGPQFIFQYYEKEERGRGNFPDRFSARQFPNYSSELNVNALLLGDSALYLCASSLGRSTYNEQFFGPGTRLTVL.

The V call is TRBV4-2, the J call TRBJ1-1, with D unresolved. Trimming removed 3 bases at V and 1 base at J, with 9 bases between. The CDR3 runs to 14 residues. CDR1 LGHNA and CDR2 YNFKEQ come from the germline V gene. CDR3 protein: CASSQTLANTEAFF. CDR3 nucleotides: TGTGCCAGCAGCCAGACCTTGGCGAACACTGAAGCTTTCTTT.

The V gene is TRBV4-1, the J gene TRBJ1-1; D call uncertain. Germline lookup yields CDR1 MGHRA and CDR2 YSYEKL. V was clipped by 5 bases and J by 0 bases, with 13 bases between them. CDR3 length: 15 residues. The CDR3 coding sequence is TGCGCCAGCAGCTTCCGGACTGGGATGAACACTGAAGCTTTCTTT. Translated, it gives CASSFRTGMNTEAFF.

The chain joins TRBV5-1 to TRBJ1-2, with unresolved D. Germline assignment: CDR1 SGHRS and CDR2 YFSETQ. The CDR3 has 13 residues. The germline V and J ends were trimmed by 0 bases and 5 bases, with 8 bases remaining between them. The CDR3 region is CASSLGTVYGYTF. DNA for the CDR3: TGCGCCAGCAGCTTGGGCACAGTTTATGGCTACACCTTC.

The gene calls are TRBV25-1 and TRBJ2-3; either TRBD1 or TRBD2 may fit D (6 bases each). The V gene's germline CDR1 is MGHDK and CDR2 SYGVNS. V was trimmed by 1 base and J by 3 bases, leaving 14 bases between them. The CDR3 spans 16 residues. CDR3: CASSEWGADSTDTQYF. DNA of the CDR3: TGTGCCAGCAGTGAATGGGGGGCCGACTCGACAGATACGCAGTATTTT.

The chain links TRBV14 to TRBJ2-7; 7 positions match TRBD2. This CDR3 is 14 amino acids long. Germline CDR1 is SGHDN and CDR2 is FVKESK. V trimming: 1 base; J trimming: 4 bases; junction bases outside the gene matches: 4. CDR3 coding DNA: TGTGCCAGCAGCCAAGTTCACGGGGGGTACGAGCAGTACTTC. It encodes CASSQVHGGYEQYF.

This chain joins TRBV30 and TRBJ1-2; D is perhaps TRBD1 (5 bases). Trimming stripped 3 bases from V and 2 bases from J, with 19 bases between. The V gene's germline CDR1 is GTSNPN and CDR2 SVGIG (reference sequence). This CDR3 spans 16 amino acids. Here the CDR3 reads CAWRGGEAFPNYGYTF. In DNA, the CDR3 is TGTGCCTGGAGGGGGGGAGAGGCCTTCCCGAACTATGGCTACACCTTC.

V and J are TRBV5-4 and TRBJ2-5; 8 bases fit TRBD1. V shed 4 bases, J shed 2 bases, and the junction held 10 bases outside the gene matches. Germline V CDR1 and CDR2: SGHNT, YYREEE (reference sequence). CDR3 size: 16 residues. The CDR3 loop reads CASSPSGRGLQETQYF. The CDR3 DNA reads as TGTGCCAGCAGCCCGTCCGGCAGGGGGCTTCAAGAGACCCAGTACTTC.

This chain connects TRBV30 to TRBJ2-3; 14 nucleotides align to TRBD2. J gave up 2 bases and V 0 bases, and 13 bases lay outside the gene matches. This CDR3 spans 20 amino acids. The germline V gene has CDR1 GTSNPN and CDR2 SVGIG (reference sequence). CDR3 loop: CAWSVEGLAGGPTFTDTQYF. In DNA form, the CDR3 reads TGTGCCTGGAGTGTCGAAGGACTAGCGGGGGGCCCCACCTTCACAGATACGCAGTATTTT.

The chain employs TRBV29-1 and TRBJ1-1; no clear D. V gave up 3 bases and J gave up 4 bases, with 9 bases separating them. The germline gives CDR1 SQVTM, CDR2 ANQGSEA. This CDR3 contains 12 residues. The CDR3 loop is CSVDAGGTEAFF. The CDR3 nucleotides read TGCAGCGTTGACGCAGGCGGCACTGAAGCTTTCTTT.

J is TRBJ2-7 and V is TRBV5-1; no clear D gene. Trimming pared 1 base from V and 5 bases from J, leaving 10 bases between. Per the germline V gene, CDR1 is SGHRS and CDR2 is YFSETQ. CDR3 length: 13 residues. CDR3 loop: CASSLKPQDEQYF. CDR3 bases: TGCGCCAGCAGCTTGAAGCCCCAGGACGAGCAGTACTTC.

For the CDR3, the DNA is TGTGCCAGCAGCCCCCGGACAGGGAGCCACCAAGAGACCCAGTACTTC. Translation gives CASSPRTGSHQETQYF. V usage is TRBV7-9 and J usage is TRBJ2-5, with 8 bases fitting TRBD1. With 5 bases clipped from V and 0 bases from J, the junction kept 8 bases outside the gene matches. Germline CDR1 SEHNR, CDR2 FQNEAQ (reference sequence). This CDR3 is 16 amino acids long.

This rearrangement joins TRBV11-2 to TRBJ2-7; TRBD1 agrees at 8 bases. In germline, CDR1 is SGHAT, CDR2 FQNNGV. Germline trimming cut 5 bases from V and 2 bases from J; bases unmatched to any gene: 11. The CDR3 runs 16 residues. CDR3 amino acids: CASSPWNRGEAYEQYF. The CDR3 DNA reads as TGTGCCAGCAGCCCGTGGAACAGGGGGGAAGCCTACGAGCAGTACTTC. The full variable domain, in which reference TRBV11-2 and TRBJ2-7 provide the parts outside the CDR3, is EAGVAQSPRYKIIEKRQSVAFWCNPISGHATLYWYQQILGQGPKLLIQFQNNGVVDDSQLPKDRFSAERLKGVDSTLKIQPAKLEDSAVYLCASSPWNRGEAYEQYFGPGTRLTVT.

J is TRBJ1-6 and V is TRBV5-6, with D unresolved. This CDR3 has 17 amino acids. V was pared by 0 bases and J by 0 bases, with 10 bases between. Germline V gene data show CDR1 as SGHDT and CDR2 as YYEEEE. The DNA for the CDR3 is TGTGCCAGCAGCTTGGCCGACTTGAGCTCCTATAATTCACCCCTCCACTTT. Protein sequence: CASSLADLSSYNSPLHF.

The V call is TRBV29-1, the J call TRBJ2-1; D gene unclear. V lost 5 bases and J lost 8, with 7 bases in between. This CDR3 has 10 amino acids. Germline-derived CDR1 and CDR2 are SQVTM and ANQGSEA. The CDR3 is CSVIRDEQFF. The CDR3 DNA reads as TGCAGCGTTATCCGGGATGAGCAGTTCTTC.

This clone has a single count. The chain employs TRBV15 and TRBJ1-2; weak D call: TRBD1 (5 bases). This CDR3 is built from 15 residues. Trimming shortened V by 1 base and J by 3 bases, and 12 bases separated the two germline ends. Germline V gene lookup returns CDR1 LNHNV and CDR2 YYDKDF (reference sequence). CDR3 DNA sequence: TGTGCCACCAGCAGAGTAGAGGGGAATTACTATGGCTACACCTTC. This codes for CATSRVEGNYYGYTF.

CDR3 in amino acids: CASSPTPPGHNEQFF. CDR3 sequence (DNA): TGTGCCAGCAGCCCCACCCCCCCTGGCCACAATGAGCAGTTCTTC. The rearrangement links TRBV7-6 to TRBJ2-1; D unresolved. The CDR3 sequence is 15 residues long. Trimming removed 5 bases at V and 5 bases at J, with 16 bases between. Germline-derived CDR1 and CDR2 are SGHVS and FNYEAQ.